The 9 T cell receptor beta chains below come from one sample, sequenced in a study of T cell changes during pregnancy in multiple sclerosis. Assay: immunoSEQ multiplex PCR; the TCRdb copy retains only in-frame clones and omits some. This sample has some 54,000 clones; 90% to 95% occur once, and the top ten carry about 3%. Specimen: CD8+ T cells from peripheral blood mononuclear cells, collected in the third trimester of pregnancy. The origin of the receptors is a female donor with multiple sclerosis, enrolled in a pregnancy study.

V gene TRBV4-3 combines with J gene TRBJ2-4; D remains unclear. The CDR3 totals 15 residues. CDR1 is LGHNA and CDR2 is YSLEER in the germline V gene. Trimming took off 0 bases at V and 5 bases at J, with 11 bases between the two ends. As DNA, the CDR3 is TGCGCCAGCAGCCAAGAACAGCCTGCCGAAAACATTCAGTACTTC. Encoded protein: CASSQEQPAENIQYF.

This rearrangement joins TRBV12-5 to TRBJ2-7; 10 positions match TRBD1. The V segment lost 7 bases and the J segment 3 bases; nucleotides outside the gene matches: 6. This CDR3 has 14 residues. The germline V gene encodes CDR1 LGHNT and CDR2 FRNRAP. The CDR3 DNA reads TGTGCTAGTGTCTTGACAGGGGGCTTCTACGAGCAGTACTTC. This encodes CASVLTGGFYEQYF.

The chain recombines TRBV7-2 with TRBJ2-1; 8 bases are a match to TRBD1. The CDR3 has 19 residues. CDR1 is SGHTA and CDR2 is FQGNSA in the germline V gene. J lost 1 base, V lost 1 base, and 12 bases had no gene match. The CDR3 DNA reads TGTGCCAGCAGCTTAGATTTGATCTACAGGGGGGCGTCCTACAATGAGCAGTTCTTC. It codes for CASSLDLIYRGASYNEQFF.

This chain joins TRBV7-9 and TRBJ1-2, with D possibly being TRBD1 (5 bases). Germline lookup yields CDR1 SEHNR and CDR2 FQNEAQ (reference sequence). This CDR3 has 15 residues. The V gene lost 0 bases and the J gene lost 4 bases, with 12 bases spanning the gap. The CDR3 DNA reads as TGTGCCAGCAGCTTAGCCAGGGAGGGGACCTATGGCTACACCTTC. This sequence encodes CASSLAREGTYGYTF.

The V gene is TRBV4-1, the J gene TRBJ1-3, with a weak D call TRBD1 (6 bases). The V gene lost 2 bases and the J gene lost 5 bases, with 10 bases spanning the gap. Germline CDR1 and CDR2: MGHRA and YSYEKL. The CDR3 has 14 amino acids. CDR3 protein: CASSQKGERNTIYF. Written as DNA, the CDR3 is TGCGCCAGCAGCCAAAAGGGGGAGAGAAACACCATATATTTT.

V and J are TRBV28 and TRBJ1-2, with D unclear. The germline V gene encodes CDR1 MDHEN and CDR2 SYDVKM. V lost 6 bases and J 4 bases, leaving 12 bases between the germline ends. The CDR3 contains 13 residues. This CDR3 is CASSPGSAYGYTF. DNA of the CDR3: TGTGCCAGCAGCCCTGGGAGTGCCTATGGCTACACCTTC.

The chain links TRBV2 to TRBJ1-3; 7 bases are shared with TRBD1. CDR3 length equals 16 residues. V shed 6 bases and J 3 bases; nucleotides not matched to a gene: 11. CDR1 is SNHLY, CDR2 FYNNEI, per germline. This chain's CDR3 is CASSRTGLEYGNTIYF. CDR3 sequence (DNA): TGTGCCAGCAGCCGGACAGGTTTGGAGTATGGAAACACCATATATTTT.

The chain employs TRBV27 and TRBJ2-7, with 11 positions matching TRBD1. The V and J ends lost 5 bases and 6 bases, in that order; junction bases with no gene match: 3. CDR1 is MNHEY, CDR2 SMNVEV, per germline (reference sequence). This CDR3 has 13 residues. CDR3 DNA sequence: TGTGCCAGCAGTCCGGGACAGGGGGGCGAGCAGTACTTC. It specifies CASSPGQGGEQYF.

This chain uses TRBV6-6 with TRBJ2-1; D gene ambiguous. Germline V gene sequence: CDR1 MNHNY, CDR2 SVGAGI (reference sequence). V was clipped by 2 bases and J by 5 bases, with 4 bases between them. This CDR3 is 12 amino acids long. DNA of the CDR3: TGTGCCAGCAGTTACGTCAACAATGAGCAGTTCTTC. The encoded protein is CASSYVNNEQFF.